This T cell receptor beta chain is drawn from a study of beta chain features in type 1 diabetes. Overall study results and limits: HLA influence on TCRB rearrangement stayed unresolved here. Sampled from patients, naive, central memory and Treg TCRB repertoires appeared more similar than those sampled from healthy donors. Moderate but significant shortening of TCRB CDR3s was recorded in all four CD4+ subsets from Type 1 diabetes patients.

Sequencing targeted expressed TCRB transcripts, as all isolated RNA had been reverse transcribed. Measured with immunoSEQ multiplex PCR; TCRdb has only the in-frame clones, and not every one. Among about 190,000 clones, approximately 7.9% were seen once, and the ten largest hold 0.5%. V lost 7 bases, J lost 0 bases, and 6 bases lay in between. Germline CDR1 and CDR2: LNHDA and SQIVND (reference sequence). CDR3 length equals 12 residues. This clone was detected only a few times. Its antigen is undetermined. The chain carries TRBV19 and TRBJ1-2; D is undetermined. The receptor was derived from a young man with type 1 diabetes. The sequenced material came from central memory CD4+ T cells from blood. The DNA of the CDR3 is TGTGCCAGTATGCAGGCTAACTATGGCTACACCTTC. Protein product: CASMQANYGYTF.